This entry is about one TCR beta chain. CDR3 length equals 14 residues. Germline loops: CDR1 MNHEY, CDR2 SVGAGI. Deletions cut 0 bases from V and 7 bases from J, with 9 bases between. Produced via immunoSEQ multiplex PCR; TCRdb's table is partial and in-frame only. In the table there are 740,000 or so clones, around 73% of which are singletons. This entry is derived from a study of shared clonotypes between healthy human individuals. The sequenced material came from memory CD4+ T cells sorted from blood. The subset is: CD45RA-negative fraction. The clonotype comes from a woman in her thirties in good health. The chain joins TRBV6-5 to TRBJ2-2; no clear D gene. CDR3 coding DNA: TGTGCCAGCAGTTACTCGAGTATGGGCGGGGAGCTGTTTTTT. It codes for CASSYSSMGGELFF.